These 10 T cell receptor beta chains came from one sample sequenced in a study of shared clonotypes between healthy human individuals. Method: immunoSEQ multiplex PCR; TCRdb's copy keeps in-frame clones and lacks some. The sample has some 1 million clones, about 74% seen once. The sequenced sample was memory CD4+ T cells sorted from blood. Specified subset: CD45RA-negative fraction. These receptors were taken from a man aged 18 to 29 in good health.

The CDR3 region is CASSFRTGNIQYF. The DNA of the CDR3 is TGTGCCAGCAGCTTCAGGACCGGAAACATTCAGTACTTC. The rearrangement uses TRBV7-9 and TRBJ2-4; D gene ambiguous. CDR3 length: 13 amino acids. V lost 3 bases and J lost 6, with 9 bases in between. The germline gives CDR1 SEHNR, CDR2 FQNEAQ (reference sequence).

The CDR3 DNA reads TGTGCCAGCAGCTCGGGACTAGGACTGTTCTTC. Amino acids: CASSSGLGLFF. This chain joins TRBV6-5 and TRBJ2-1; 8 bases map to TRBD2. The CDR3 extends over 11 amino acids. The V and J ends lost 6 bases and 15 bases, in that order; junction bases with no gene match: 7. Per germline, CDR1 MNHEY and CDR2 SVGAGI.

This chain joins TRBV30 and TRBJ2-2; D unresolved. V was cut by 4 bases and J by 5 bases, with 14 bases left in between. This CDR3 is built from 14 residues. Germline values: CDR1 GTSNPN, CDR2 SVGIG (reference sequence). In DNA, the CDR3 is TGTGCCTGGACGGTCGGAGTGGGAACCGGGGAGCTGTTTTTT. It translates to CAWTVGVGTGELFF.

The chain combines TRBV6-4 with TRBJ2-3, with unresolved D. The CDR3 contains 13 residues. Trimming shortened V by 3 bases and J by 7 bases, and 11 bases separated the two germline ends. Germline V CDR1 and CDR2: MRHNA, SNTAGT. CDR3 nucleotide sequence: TGTGCCAGCAGTGAGGGCAGAACGAATACGCAGTATTTT. This gives the protein CASSEGRTNTQYF.

The V call is TRBV5-1, the J call TRBJ2-3; TRBD2 aligns across 9 bases. The V and J ends lost 0 bases and 2 bases, in that order; junction bases with no gene match: 7. This CDR3 has 17 amino acids. Germline V gene lookup returns CDR1 SGHRS and CDR2 YFSETQ. CDR3 DNA: TGCGCCAGCAGCTTGGGCACAGGGACTAGCCTCACAGATACGCAGTATTTT. Amino acid sequence: CASSLGTGTSLTDTQYF.

This chain uses TRBV7-9 with TRBJ2-7; D is perhaps TRBD2 (5 bases). Germline V gives CDR1 SEHNR, CDR2 FQNEAQ (reference sequence). V lost 4 bases and J lost 5, with 30 bases in between. The CDR3 runs 19 residues. CDR3 nucleotide sequence: TGTGCCAGCAGCTACGCGACCCCGAAAGGGAAATACGGGGTCCACGAGCAGTACTTC. This gives the protein CASSYATPKGKYGVHEQYF.

The rearrangement links TRBV27 to TRBJ2-2; TRBD2 matches 8 bases. Germline trimming cut 9 bases from V and 8 bases from J; bases unmatched to any gene: 11. CDR3 length equals 14 residues. Looked up from germline, CDR1 is MNHEY and CDR2 is SMNVEV (reference sequence). The CDR3 nucleotides are TGTGCCAGTAGCGGGACTAGGATTTCGGGGGAGCTGTTTTTT. Its protein product is CASSGTRISGELFF.

With regard to this clone: At the DNA level, this CDR3 is encoded by other sequences in the same sample as well. V usage is TRBV6-5 and J usage is TRBJ1-1, with no clear D. V was clipped by 0 bases and J by 6 bases, with 8 bases between them. This CDR3 spans 13 amino acids. Germline V lookup: CDR1 MNHEY, CDR2 SVGAGI. The CDR3 nucleotides are TGTGCCAGCAGTTACTCGGGCCGCTCTGAAGCTTTCTTT. It codes for CASSYSGRSEAFF.

The CDR3 reads CASSSSTGGAGANVLTF. The CDR3 DNA reads TGTGCCAGTAGTTCGTCTACAGGGGGCGCTGGGGCCAACGTCCTGACTTTC. The chain links TRBV19 to TRBJ2-6; 9 bases align to TRBD1. Germline lookup yields CDR1 LNHDA and CDR2 SQIVND (reference sequence). Trimming cost V 5 bases and J 2 bases; bases outside gene matches: 7. The CDR3 has 17 residues.

This clone was counted once. The chain has TRBV4-3 and TRBJ2-2; D might be TRBD1 or TRBD2, each matching 6 bases. V was trimmed by 0 bases and J by 5 bases, leaving 19 bases between them. Germline V CDR1 and CDR2: LGHNA, YSLEER. The CDR3 length is 18 residues. The CDR3 reads CASSQDMGGAGFTGELFF. DNA of the CDR3: TGCGCCAGCAGCCAAGATATGGGGGGCGCAGGTTTTACCGGGGAGCTGTTTTTT.